One sample yielded the 10 T cell receptor beta chains listed below, sequenced in a study of pediatric ulcerative colitis. Measured with immunoSEQ multiplex PCR; TCRdb has only the in-frame clones, and not every one. Of tens of thousands of clones detected, 80% to 90% appear once; the ten largest clones hold around 3.6%. Sequences were obtained from blood. Receptors originate from a boy younger than 18 with severe ulcerative colitis.

V gene TRBV29-1 combines with J gene TRBJ2-7; D could derive from TRBD1 or TRBD2 (5 bases each). The CDR3 has 15 residues. Trimming cost V 4 bases and J 7 bases, with 23 bases left between them. Germline CDR1 and CDR2: SQVTM and ANQGSEA. Written as DNA, the CDR3 is TGCAGCGTTGCGGAACCGGGACGCCCGGCCGGGGAGCAGTACTTC. It is translated as CSVAEPGRPAGEQYF.

The genes are TRBV9 and TRBJ1-3; the match to TRBD1 covers 7 bases. Germline CDR1 is SGDLS and CDR2 is YYNGEE. CDR3 length equals 15 residues. The junction had 8 bases not matched to a gene; V was cut back by 0 bases and J by 8 bases. CDR3 sequence reads: CASSVARGMGDTIYF. DNA of the CDR3: TGTGCCAGCAGCGTAGCCAGGGGGATGGGGGACACCATATATTTT.

The chain combines TRBV11-2 with TRBJ2-1, with TRBD1 as a possible D gene (6 bases). The CDR3 has 13 amino acids. V lost 5 bases, J lost 10 bases, and 15 bases lay in between. Germline CDR1 SGHAT, CDR2 FQNNGV. As DNA, the CDR3 is TGTGCCAGCAGCCCAGGCGACAGGAGCGAGCAGTTCTTC. This gives the protein CASSPGDRSEQFF.

This clone appeared a few times. The rearrangement links TRBV4-2 to TRBJ1-1, with D uncertain. The CDR3 sequence is 14 residues long. Germline loops: CDR1 LGHNA, CDR2 YNFKEQ. Trimming stripped 6 bases from V and 0 bases from J, with 11 bases between. The CDR3 region has the DNA TGTGCCAGCAGGGCGCCGACGATGAACACTGAAGCTTTCTTT. Translated, it gives CASRAPTMNTEAFF.

The rearrangement joins TRBV5-1 to TRBJ2-7; 9 bases match TRBD1. The CDR3 has 17 residues. J gave up 4 bases and V 1 base, and 12 bases lay outside the gene matches. The germline V gene encodes CDR1 SGHRS and CDR2 YFSETQ. The chain's CDR3 is CASSLTWTGQGGYEQYF. The CDR3 nucleotides read TGCGCCAGCAGCTTGACATGGACGGGACAGGGAGGGTACGAGCAGTACTTC.

The genes are TRBV29-1 and TRBJ2-7; 9 bases are shared with TRBD1. Unmatched junction bases numbered 8, after V lost 1 base and J lost 1 base. The CDR3 extends over 16 amino acids. Germline lookup yields CDR1 SQVTM and CDR2 ANQGSEA. For the CDR3, the DNA is TGCAGCGTTGAAGGTGTCACAGGGGGCGAGTCCTACGAGCAGTACTTC. Protein product: CSVEGVTGGESYEQYF.

The chain combines TRBV12-2 with TRBJ2-2; the table assigns TRBD1, which was not confirmed against the DNA. TRBV12-2 is annotated as a pseudogene. This CDR3 spans 15 amino acids. CDR3 protein: CASRLGRGQTGELFF. The CDR3 nucleotides read TGTGCAAGTCGCTTAGGCAGGGGGCAAACCGGGGAGCTGTTTTTT.

CDR3: CASSTGLASETQYF. CDR3 bases: TGTGCCAGTAGTACGGGACTAGCATCAGAGACCCAGTACTTC. The rearrangement joins TRBV19 to TRBJ2-5; 9 bases map to TRBD2. The CDR3 spans 14 residues. After removal of 4 bases from V and 4 bases from J, the junction contained 4 bases not matched to a gene. Germline values: CDR1 LNHDA, CDR2 SQIVND (reference sequence).

The CDR3 nucleotides read TGCGCCAGCAGTGACCCCCTTAGGGGATCGTCCGAGCAGTACTTC. Its translation is CASSDPLRGSSEQYF. J is TRBJ2-7 and V is TRBV10-1; weak D call: TRBD1 (5 bases). V was shortened by 3 bases and J by 6 bases, with 18 bases between the two germline ends. Germline CDR1 and CDR2: WNHNN and SYGVQD (reference sequence). The CDR3 has 15 residues.

Regarding this clone: This same CDR3 is encoded by further DNA sequences in the sample. The chain is built from TRBV7-9 and TRBJ2-7; no clear D gene. The length of the CDR3 is 13 residues. Germline CDR1 is SEHNR and CDR2 is FQNEAQ (reference sequence). Trimming removed 5 bases at V and 1 base at J, with 9 bases between. In nucleotides, the CDR3 is TGTGCCAGCAGCCTCACTTCATCCTACGAGCAGTACTTC. Residues: CASSLTSSYEQYF.